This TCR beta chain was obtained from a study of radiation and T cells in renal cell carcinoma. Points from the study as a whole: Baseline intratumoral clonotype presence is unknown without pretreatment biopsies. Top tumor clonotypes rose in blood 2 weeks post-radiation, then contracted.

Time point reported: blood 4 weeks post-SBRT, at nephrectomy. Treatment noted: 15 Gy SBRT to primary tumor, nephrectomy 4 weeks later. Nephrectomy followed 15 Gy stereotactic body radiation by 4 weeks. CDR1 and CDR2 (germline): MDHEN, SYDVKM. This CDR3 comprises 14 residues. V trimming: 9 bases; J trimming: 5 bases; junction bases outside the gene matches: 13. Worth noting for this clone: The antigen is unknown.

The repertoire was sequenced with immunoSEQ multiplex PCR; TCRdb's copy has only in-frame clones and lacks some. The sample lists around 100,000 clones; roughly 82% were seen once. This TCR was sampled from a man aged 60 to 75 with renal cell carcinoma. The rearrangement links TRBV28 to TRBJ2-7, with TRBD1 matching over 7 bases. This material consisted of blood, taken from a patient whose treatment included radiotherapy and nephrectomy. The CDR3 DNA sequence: TGTGCCAGTACCACGGACAGGTGGGCCAACGAGCAGTACTTC. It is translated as CASTTDRWANEQYF.